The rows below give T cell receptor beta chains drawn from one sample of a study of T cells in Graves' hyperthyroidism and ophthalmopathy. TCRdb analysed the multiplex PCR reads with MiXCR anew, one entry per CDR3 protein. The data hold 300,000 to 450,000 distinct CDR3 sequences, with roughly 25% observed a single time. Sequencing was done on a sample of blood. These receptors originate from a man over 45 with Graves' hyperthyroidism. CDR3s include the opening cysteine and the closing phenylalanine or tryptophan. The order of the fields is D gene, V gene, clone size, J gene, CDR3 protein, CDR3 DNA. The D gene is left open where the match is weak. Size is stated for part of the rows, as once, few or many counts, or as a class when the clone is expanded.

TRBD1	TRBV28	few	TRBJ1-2	CASSLLGTGGADYGYTF	TGTGCCAGCAGTTTGCTCGGGACAGGGGGCGCCGACTATGGCTACACCTTC
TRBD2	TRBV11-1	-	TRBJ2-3	CASSSSGRESDTQYF	TGTGCCAGCAGCTCGAGCGGGAGAGAATCGGATACGCAGTATTTT
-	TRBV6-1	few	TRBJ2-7	CASSFPPFGTGSYEQYF	TGTGCCAGCAGTTTCCCCCCTTTTGGAACTGGCTCCTACGAGCAGTACTTC
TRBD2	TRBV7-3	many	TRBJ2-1	CASSEGAGGLQFF	TGTGCCAGCAGCGAGGGGGCGGGAGGGCTTCAGTTCTTC
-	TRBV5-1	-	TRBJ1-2	CASSPPGTTGHGYTF	TGCGCCAGCAGCCCCCCCGGGACAACTGGGCATGGCTACACCTTC
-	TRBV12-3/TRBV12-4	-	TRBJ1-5	CASTLGGFQPQHF	TGTGCCAGCACCTTGGGGGGTTTCCAGCCCCAGCATTTT
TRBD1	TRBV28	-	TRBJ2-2	CASSLDRGATGELFF	TGTGCCAGCAGTTTAGACAGGGGGGCCACCGGGGAGCTGTTTTTT
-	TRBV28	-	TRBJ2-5	CASSSDHGRETQYF	TGTGCCAGCAGTTCGGACCATGGGCGGGAGACCCAGTACTTC
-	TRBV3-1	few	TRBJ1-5	CASSQVQGQPQHF	TGTGCCAGCAGCCAAGTACAGGGACAGCCCCAGCATTTT
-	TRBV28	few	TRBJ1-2	CASSLLGDGYTF	TGTGCCAGCAGTTTATTGGGGGACGGCTACACCTTC
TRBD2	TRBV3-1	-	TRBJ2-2	CASSQDWLAGFANTGELFF	TGTGCCAGCAGCCAAGATTGGCTAGCGGGGTTCGCGAACACCGGGGAGCTGTTTTTT
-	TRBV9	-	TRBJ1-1	CASSVAFTGTEAFF	TGTGCCAGCAGCGTAGCTTTTACAGGCACTGAAGCTTTCTTT
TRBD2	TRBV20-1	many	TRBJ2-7	CSARNLGLAGVYEQYF	TGCAGTGCTCGGAATTTGGGACTAGCGGGAGTCTACGAGCAGTACTTC
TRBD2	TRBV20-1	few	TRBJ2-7	CSAIDSGIHSYEQYF	TGCAGTGCAATCGATAGCGGGATTCACTCCTACGAGCAGTACTTC
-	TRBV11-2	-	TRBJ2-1	CASSSLSDEQFF	TGTGCCAGCAGCTCACTGTCCGATGAGCAGTTCTTC
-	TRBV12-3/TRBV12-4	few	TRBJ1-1	CASSLFRTSNTEAFF	TGTGCCAGCAGTTTATTCCGGACATCGAACACTGAAGCTTTCTTT
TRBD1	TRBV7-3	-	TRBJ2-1	CASTEGGQVIF	TGTGCCAGCACCGAGGGGGGACAGGTAATCTTC
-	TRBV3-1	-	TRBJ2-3	CASSQTPGGTDTQYF	TGTGCCAGCAGCCAAACTCCAGGGGGCACAGATACGCAGTATTTT
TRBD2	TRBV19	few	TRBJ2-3	CASSTRTSGVTDTQYF	TGTGCCAGTAGTACTCGGACTAGCGGGGTCACAGATACGCAGTATTTT
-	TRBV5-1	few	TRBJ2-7	CASARADSYEQYF	TGCGCCAGTGCTAGGGCGGATTCCTACGAGCAGTACTTC
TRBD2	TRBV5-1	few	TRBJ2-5	CASSPGLAGDETQYF	TGCGCCAGCAGCCCCGGACTAGCGGGAGATGAGACCCAGTACTTC
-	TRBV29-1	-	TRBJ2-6	CSVETGANVLTF	TGCAGCGTTGAAACTGGGGCCAACGTCCTGACTTTC
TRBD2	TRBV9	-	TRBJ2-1	CASSDRTSGFNEQFF	TGTGCCAGCAGCGACCGGACTAGCGGCTTCAATGAGCAGTTCTTC
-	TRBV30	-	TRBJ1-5	CAWTAGPMISNQPQHF	TGTGCCTGGACCGCAGGACCGATGATTAGCAATCAGCCCCAGCATTTT
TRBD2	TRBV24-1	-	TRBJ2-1	CATSDRLAGVRNEQFF	TGTGCCACCAGTGATAGACTAGCGGGAGTTCGCAATGAGCAGTTCTTC
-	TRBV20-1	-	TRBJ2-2	CSARDYTWNTGELFF	TGCAGTGCTAGAGATTACACTTGGAACACCGGGGAGCTGTTTTTT
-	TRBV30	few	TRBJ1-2	CAWNARKYGYTF	TGTGCCTGGAATGCACGGAAGTATGGCTACACCTTC
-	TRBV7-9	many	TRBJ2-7	CASSLAGEQYF	TGTGCCAGCAGCTTAGCGGGCGAGCAGTACTTC
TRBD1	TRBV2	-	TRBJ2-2	CASSLAGGGTGELFF	TGTGCCAGCAGTTTGGCAGGGGGCGGAACCGGGGAGCTGTTTTTT
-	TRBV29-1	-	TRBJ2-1	CSVVNDEQFF	TGCAGCGTTGTGAACGATGAGCAGTTCTTC
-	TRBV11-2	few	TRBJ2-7	CASSLGVARSSGEQYF	TGTGCCAGCAGCTTAGGAGTAGCCCGTAGTTCTGGCGAGCAGTACTTC
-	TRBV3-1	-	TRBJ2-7	CASSQSDRTPYEQYF	TGTGCCAGCAGCCAATCTGACAGGACACCTTACGAGCAGTACTTC
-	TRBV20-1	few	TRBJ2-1	CSARGASELEQFF	TGCAGTGCTAGGGGGGCCAGTGAGCTTGAGCAGTTCTTC
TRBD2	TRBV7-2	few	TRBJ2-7	CASSPLTSGRAKEQYF	TGTGCCAGCAGCCCTCTGACTAGCGGGAGGGCCAAGGAGCAGTACTTC
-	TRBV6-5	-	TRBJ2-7	CASSYSAGAYEQYF	TGTGCCAGCAGTTACTCGGCAGGGGCCTACGAGCAGTACTTC
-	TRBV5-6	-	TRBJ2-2	CASSFEGKGTGELFF	TGTGCCAGCAGCTTCGAGGGGAAGGGCACCGGGGAGCTGTTTTTT
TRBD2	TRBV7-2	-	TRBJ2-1	CASSLLAGGVLHEQFF	TGTGCCAGCAGCTTACTAGCGGGAGGGGTTCTCCATGAGCAGTTCTTC
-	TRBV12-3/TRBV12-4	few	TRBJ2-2	CASSVGGGELFF	TGTGCCAGCAGTGTAGGGGGCGGGGAGCTGTTTTTT
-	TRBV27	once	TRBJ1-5	CASWGAGNQPQHF	TGTGCCAGCTGGGGGGCAGGCAATCAGCCCCAGCATTTT
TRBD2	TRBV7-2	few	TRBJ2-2	CASSREATGELFF	TGTGCCAGCAGCCGGGAGGCCACCGGGGAGCTGTTTTTT
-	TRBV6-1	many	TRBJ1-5	CASNLNLGQPQHF	TGTGCCAGCAACCTCAACTTGGGTCAGCCCCAGCATTTT
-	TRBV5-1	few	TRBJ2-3	CASSEYYGSTDTQYF	TGCGCCAGCAGTGAATATTACGGGAGTACAGATACGCAGTATTTT
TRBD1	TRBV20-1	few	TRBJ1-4	CSARGTGARDPEKLFF	TGCAGTGCTAGAGGAACAGGGGCACGCGATCCTGAAAAACTGTTTTTT
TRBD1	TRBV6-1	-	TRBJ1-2	CASSNRQGSNYGYTF	TGTGCCAGCAGTAACCGACAGGGTAGTAACTATGGCTACACCTTC
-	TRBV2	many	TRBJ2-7	CASGPGAAYEQYF	TGTGCCAGCGGCCCAGGGGCCGCCTACGAGCAGTACTTC
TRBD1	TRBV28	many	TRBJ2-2	CASSGTAGELFF	TGTGCCAGCAGTGGGACAGCCGGGGAGCTGTTTTTT
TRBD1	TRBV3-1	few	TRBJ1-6	CASSQVGAGGNSPLHF	TGTGCCAGCAGCCAAGTCGGGGCAGGGGGTAATTCACCCCTCCACTTT
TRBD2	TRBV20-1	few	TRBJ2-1	CSARGREGLNEQFF	TGCAGTGCTAGAGGCCGGGAGGGCCTAAATGAGCAGTTCTTC
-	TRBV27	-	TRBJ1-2	CASSPRDPGYGYTF	TGTGCCAGCAGTCCCCGGGACCCGGGCTATGGCTACACCTTC
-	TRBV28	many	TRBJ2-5	CASSLYRGVKTQYF	TGTGCCAGCAGTTTATACCGGGGCGTGAAGACCCAGTACTTC
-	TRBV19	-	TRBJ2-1	CASSITSSYNEQFF	TGTGCCAGTAGTATAACTAGCAGTTACAATGAGCAGTTCTTC
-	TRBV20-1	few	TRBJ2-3	CSAHQLGYTDTQYF	TGCAGTGCCCACCAGTTGGGGTACACAGATACGCAGTATTTT
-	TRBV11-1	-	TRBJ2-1	CASSPPTSIFYNEQFF	TGTGCCAGCAGCCCCCCGACTAGTATATTTTACAATGAGCAGTTCTTC
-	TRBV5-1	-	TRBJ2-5	CASSSNGTPQETQYF	TGCGCCAGCAGCTCCAATGGGACACCTCAAGAGACCCAGTACTTC
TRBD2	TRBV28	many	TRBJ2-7	CASSLWTGGGKNEQYF	TGTGCCAGCAGTTTATGGACGGGGGGGGGAAAAAACGAGCAGTACTTC
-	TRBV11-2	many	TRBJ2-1	CASGVARGSEQFF	TGTGCCAGCGGAGTAGCAAGGGGTAGTGAGCAGTTCTTC
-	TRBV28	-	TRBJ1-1	CASTPRVRNTEAFF	TGTGCCAGCACCCCCCGAGTGCGGAACACTGAAGCTTTCTTT
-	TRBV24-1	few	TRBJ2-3	CATSEPGAGRTDTQYF	TGTGCCACCAGTGAACCCGGGGCAGGACGCACAGATACGCAGTATTTT